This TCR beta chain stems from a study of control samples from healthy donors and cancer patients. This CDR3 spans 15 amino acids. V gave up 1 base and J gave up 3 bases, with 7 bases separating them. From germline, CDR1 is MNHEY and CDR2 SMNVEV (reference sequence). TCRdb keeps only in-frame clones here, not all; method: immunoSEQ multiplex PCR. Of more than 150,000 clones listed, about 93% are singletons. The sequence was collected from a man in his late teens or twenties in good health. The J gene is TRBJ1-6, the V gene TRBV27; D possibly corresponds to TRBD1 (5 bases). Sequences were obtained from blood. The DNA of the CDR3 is TGTGCCAGCAGTTTATTCGGGGGCTATAATTCACCCCTCCACTTT. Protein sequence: CASSLFGGYNSPLHF.